This entry features one T cell receptor beta chain sequence. The CDR3 spans 13 residues. The germline gives CDR1 SQVTM, CDR2 ANQGSEA. Trimming removed 8 bases at V and 3 bases at J, with 16 bases between. Sequencing was performed with immunoSEQ multiplex PCR; in TCRdb, only in-frame clones are kept and a portion is missing. The sample lists tens of thousands of clones; approximately 88% were seen once. The sample originates from a study of control samples from healthy donors and cancer patients. The sample consisted of blood. The V gene is TRBV29-1, the J gene TRBJ1-2, with a possible D match to TRBD1 (5 bases). This TCR derives from a woman aged 55 to 70 in good health. Here the CDR3 reads CSSETRGDYGYTF. Written as DNA, the CDR3 is TGCAGCTCAGAAACCCGGGGGGACTATGGCTACACCTTC.